These 24 T cell receptor beta chains were sequenced from one sample in a study of long-term antiretroviral therapy in people with HIV. At survey level, the immunoSEQ assay was run in its v3.0 version. Assay: immunoSEQ multiplex PCR; the TCRdb copy retains only in-frame clones and omits some. The table includes 20,000 to 30,000 clones, around 86% detected once. The sample was unsorted PBMCs, taken 1.2 years after starting antiretroviral therapy. These receptors were collected from a man over 45 with HIV.

This clone has only a few counts. The rearrangement joins TRBV10-3 to TRBJ1-2; D unresolved. Germline CDR1 is ENHRY and CDR2 is SYGVKD. V was pared by 1 base and J by 4 bases, with 13 bases between. The CDR3 totals 15 residues. CDR3 sequence: CAISEYGARSYGYTF. Here the CDR3 DNA reads TGTGCCATCAGTGAGTATGGTGCGAGGAGCTATGGCTACACCTTC.

The chain has TRBV5-4 and TRBJ1-2; perhaps TRBD1 as D (6 bases). The germline V gene encodes CDR1 SGHNT and CDR2 YYREEE (reference sequence). This CDR3 region has 15 residues. Trimming removed 0 bases at V and 2 bases at J, with 11 bases between. The CDR3 loop is CASSLVRGRNYGYTF. CDR3 DNA sequence: TGTGCCAGCAGCTTGGTACGGGGGCGAAACTATGGCTACACCTTC.

This sequence joins TRBV15 and TRBJ1-1, with TRBD1 as a possible D gene (5 bases). Trimming took 0 bases from V and 0 from J, leaving 11 bases between them. Germline values: CDR1 LNHNV, CDR2 YYDKDF (reference sequence). The CDR3 spans 16 residues. This CDR3 is CATSRDRGGVNTEAFF. Here the CDR3 DNA reads TGTGCCACCAGCAGAGATCGGGGCGGGGTGAACACTGAAGCTTTCTTT.

V is TRBV13 and J is TRBJ2-5, with TRBD1 matching over 7 bases. J was trimmed by 2 bases and V by 0 bases; bases with no gene match: 3. Germline V CDR1 and CDR2: PRHDT, FYEKMQ (reference sequence). This CDR3 has 15 residues. The CDR3 here is CASSLGQGSQETQYF. Here the CDR3 DNA reads TGTGCCAGCAGCTTAGGACAGGGGTCGCAAGAGACCCAGTACTTC.

This sequence joins TRBV7-8 and TRBJ1-1; TRBD1 matches at 8 bases. CDR1 is SGHVS and CDR2 is FQNEAQ in the germline V gene. The CDR3 length is 13 residues. Trimming cost V 5 bases and J 8 bases; bases outside gene matches: 7. The CDR3 loop reads CASSTGQGREAFF. DNA of the CDR3: TGTGCCAGCAGCACCGGACAGGGAAGGGAAGCTTTCTTT.

This chain connects TRBV18 to TRBJ1-2, with 8 bases matching TRBD1. The length of the CDR3 is 13 residues. Germline assignment: CDR1 KGHSH and CDR2 LQKENI. With 2 bases clipped from V and 8 bases from J, the junction kept 4 bases outside the gene matches. The CDR3 region has the DNA TGTGCCAGCTCACCAGACAGGGGTATCGGCTACACCTTC. This gives the protein CASSPDRGIGYTF.

The chain recombines TRBV9 with TRBJ1-2; perhaps TRBD1 as D (6 bases). This CDR3 region has 14 residues. CDR1 and CDR2 (germline): SGDLS, YYNGEE. V was cut by 0 bases and J by 3 bases, with 9 bases left in between. The CDR3 reads CASSVEQGDYGYTF. The CDR3, as DNA: TGTGCCAGCAGCGTAGAACAGGGTGACTATGGCTACACCTTC.

CDR3 loop: CASSSTGGAGELFF. The DNA of the CDR3 is TGTGCCAGCAGCTCGACAGGGGGGGCCGGGGAGCTGTTTTTT. V gene TRBV7-9 combines with J gene TRBJ2-2; 9 nucleotides line up with TRBD1. Germline trimming cut 4 bases from V and 6 bases from J; bases unmatched to any gene: 3. Per germline, CDR1 SEHNR and CDR2 FQNEAQ (reference sequence). The CDR3 runs 14 residues. The whole variable domain, filled in from reference TRBV7-9 and TRBJ2-2, reads DTGVSQNPRHKITKRGQNVTFRCDPISEHNRLYWYRQTLGQGPEFLTYFQNEAQLEKSRLLSDRFSAERPKGSFSTLEIQRTEQGDSAMYLCASSSTGGAGELFFGEGSRLTVL.

The genes are TRBV5-6 and TRBJ1-2; D ambiguous. This CDR3 region has 12 residues. V shed 0 bases and J shed 4 bases, with 4 bases lying between them. CDR1 SGHDT and CDR2 YYEEEE come from the germline V gene. The CDR3 DNA reads as TGTGCCAGCAGCTTGGAGACCTATGGCTACACCTTC. It translates to CASSLETYGYTF.

The chain carries TRBV10-3 and TRBJ2-1; a weak D match, TRBD1 (6 bases). The germline CDR1 and CDR2 sequences are ENHRY and SYGVKD. The CDR3 extends over 15 amino acids. Trimming cost V 4 bases and J 0 bases, with 10 bases left between them. This CDR3 is CAISGTESSYNEQFF. Written as DNA, the CDR3 is TGTGCCATCAGTGGGACAGAAAGCTCCTACAATGAGCAGTTCTTC.

This sequence joins TRBV28 and TRBJ1-2, with 10 bases that match TRBD1. The CDR3 is made up of 14 amino acids. Trimming took 5 bases from V and 5 from J; bases not matched to a gene: 5. Germline CDR1 reads MDHEN; CDR2 reads SYDVKM. The DNA for the CDR3 is TGTGCCAGCAGTAGGGACAGGGGAGTATATGGCTACACCTTC. It yields the protein CASSRDRGVYGYTF.

The gene calls are TRBV7-8 and TRBJ2-5; either TRBD1 or TRBD2 may fit D (5 bases each). The V end was cut by 1 base, the J end by 5 bases, with 11 bases between. This CDR3 comprises 14 residues. Germline values: CDR1 SGHVS, CDR2 FQNEAQ. CDR3 region: CASSLGWGSETQYF. The CDR3 region has the DNA TGTGCCAGCAGCTTAGGCTGGGGGTCCGAGACCCAGTACTTC.

The sample holds one count of this clone. V is TRBV28 and J is TRBJ2-5, with TRBD1 identical over 7 bases. Trimming cost V 5 bases and J 1 base; bases outside gene matches: 4. The CDR3 is made up of 14 amino acids. CDR1 MDHEN and CDR2 SYDVKM come from the germline V gene. CDR3 coding DNA: TGTGCCAGCAGTCCAGACAGGGTCCAAGAGACCCAGTACTTC. Amino acids: CASSPDRVQETQYF.

The rearrangement joins TRBV29-1 to TRBJ2-1, with D possibly TRBD2 on 7 matching bases. Germline assignment: CDR1 SQVTM and CDR2 ANQGSEA. The CDR3 consists of 15 residues. Trimming cost V 8 bases and J 5 bases, with 22 bases left between them. This CDR3 is CSFGGGGAFNNEQFF. The DNA of the CDR3 is TGCAGCTTCGGAGGTGGGGGGGCGTTTAACAATGAGCAGTTCTTC.

This clone was counted a single time. V gene TRBV27 combines with J gene TRBJ2-5; TRBD2 agrees at 7 bases. Germline lookup yields CDR1 MNHEY and CDR2 SMNVEV (reference sequence). With 2 bases clipped from V and 0 bases from J, the junction kept 9 bases outside the gene matches. The CDR3 totals 17 residues. The CDR3: CASSLSRSSGYQETQYF. CDR3 DNA sequence: TGTGCCAGCAGTTTAAGTCGCTCTAGCGGATACCAAGAGACCCAGTACTTC.

This sequence joins TRBV5-4 and TRBJ1-4; D is uncertain. CDR1 and CDR2 from the germline V gene are SGHNT and YYREEE (reference sequence). The CDR3 is 18 residues long. V was trimmed by 0 bases and J by 4 bases, leaving 19 bases between them. The CDR3 sequence is CASSLAHGPQFNNEKLFF. CDR3 nucleotides: TGTGCCAGCAGCTTGGCCCACGGGCCACAGTTTAATAATGAAAAACTGTTTTTT. Combining the CDR3 with reference TRBV5-4 and TRBJ1-4 gives the whole variable domain ETGVTQSPTHLIKTRGQQVTLRCSSQSGHNTVSWYQQALGQGPQFIFQYYREEENGRGNFPPRFSGLQFPNYSSELNVNALELDDSALYLCASSLAHGPQFNNEKLFFGSGTQLSVL.

The chain joins TRBV19 to TRBJ2-2; D not certain. The germline gives CDR1 LNHDA, CDR2 SQIVND (reference sequence). Between the trimmed V and J ends, which lost 0 bases and 6 bases, there was a span of 5 bases. This CDR3 comprises 13 residues. The chain's CDR3 is CASSIEGAGELFF. The CDR3 coding sequence is TGTGCCAGTAGTATAGAAGGAGCCGGGGAGCTGTTTTTT.

This chain connects TRBV7-9 to TRBJ2-1, with TRBD2 matching 10 bases. Germline V gives CDR1 SEHNR, CDR2 FQNEAQ (reference sequence). The CDR3 runs 15 residues. With 4 bases clipped from V and 3 bases from J, the junction kept 3 bases outside the gene matches. Written as DNA, the CDR3 is TGTGCCAGCAGCTCTAGCGGGGGACTCTACAATGAGCAGTTCTTC. It yields the protein CASSSSGGLYNEQFF.

The rearrangement uses TRBV7-9 and TRBJ1-4; D might be TRBD1 (6 bases). The CDR3 totals 15 residues. Looked up from germline, CDR1 is SEHNR and CDR2 is FQNEAQ (reference sequence). Trimming took 4 bases from V and 3 from J, leaving 12 bases between them. The CDR3: CASSSLGGPNEKLFF. In nucleotides, the CDR3 is TGTGCCAGCAGCTCGTTGGGGGGCCCTAATGAAAAACTGTTTTTT.

The chain recombines TRBV5-1 with TRBJ2-5, with a possible D match to TRBD2 (6 bases). Germline V lookup: CDR1 SGHRS, CDR2 YFSETQ. This CDR3 spans 13 amino acids. Trimming pared 4 bases from V and 5 bases from J, leaving 12 bases between. CDR3 sequence (DNA): TGCGCCAGCAGCCGGGACTCTCAGGAGACCCAGTACTTC. This encodes CASSRDSQETQYF.

The chain combines TRBV6-5 with TRBJ2-5; TRBD2 might be the D (7 bases). Trimming left V 3 bases short and J 8 bases short, with 13 bases between. The germline CDR1 and CDR2 sequences are MNHEY and SVGAGI. This CDR3 is built from 13 residues. The DNA for the CDR3 is TGTGCCAGCAGTTATGAGGGGGGGAGAACCCAGTACTTC. Its protein product is CASSYEGGRTQYF.

This clone turned up a few times. The chain carries TRBV6-6 and TRBJ1-5, with TRBD1 as a possible D gene (5 bases). This CDR3 spans 14 amino acids. Per the germline V gene, CDR1 is MNHNY and CDR2 is SVGAGI (reference sequence). Trimming cost V 4 bases and J 2 bases, with 9 bases left between them. CDR3 in amino acids: CASSSGRGNQPQHF. The CDR3 DNA reads TGTGCCAGCAGTTCGGGGCGAGGCAATCAGCCCCAGCATTTT.

The rearrangement links TRBV9 to TRBJ1-2, with 7 positions matching TRBD1. The CDR3 totals 16 residues. CDR1 and CDR2 from the germline V gene are SGDLS and YYNGEE. The J segment lost 8 bases and the V segment lost 2 bases, leaving 15 bases of the junction unmatched. CDR3 loop: CASSVVAPQGDGGYTF. For the CDR3, the DNA is TGTGCCAGCAGCGTGGTGGCCCCTCAGGGGGATGGGGGCTACACCTTC.

The chain uses TRBV6-1 and TRBJ2-7, with a weak D call TRBD1 (6 bases). V lost 4 bases, J lost 6 bases, and 16 bases lay in between. Germline V lookup: CDR1 MNHNS, CDR2 SASEGT. The CDR3 loop spans 14 amino acids. CDR3 in DNA: TGTGCCAGCAGTGTAGACAGGCGAAGTAGCGAGCAGTACTTC. Its protein product is CASSVDRRSSEQYF.